This TCR beta chain derives from a study of cytomegalovirus exposure and HLA in healthy donors. Study-wide findings and caveats: In a later analysis, TCR beta V- and J-gene trimming showed a link to a missense DCLRE1C variant. TCR association rates varied by HLA locus in a later analysis, with DRB1 highest and HLA-C lowest. A classifier reportedly called cytomegalovirus status with high sensitivity and specificity. Listed as cytomegalovirus-associated were over 150 TCR beta chains.

V was trimmed by 4 bases and J by 5 bases, leaving 14 bases between them. This CDR3 has 14 amino acids. Germline V CDR1 and CDR2: SEHNR, FQNEAQ (reference sequence). PCR was performed using 60 Vbeta and 13 Jbeta primers. Data came from immunoSEQ multiplex PCR; TCRdb stores just in-frame clones and leaves some out. This repertoire includes around 190,000 clones. With respect to this clone: The antigen is undetermined.

The sequence was collected from a woman aged 30 to 39 in good health and CMV-seropositive. The rearrangement joins TRBV7-9 to TRBJ1-2, with TRBD1 as a possible D gene (5 bases). The sequencing sample was made of PBMCs. The CDR3 reads CASSSRVLGYGYTF. In DNA form, the CDR3 reads TGTGCCAGCAGCTCCAGGGTCCTCGGGTATGGCTACACCTTC.